The clone carrying this TCR beta chain has at least ten counts. Its antigen remains unknown. This sample stems from a study of identical twins. Findings of the study overall: A partial confounding effect on zero-insertion analyses could come from invariant MAIT and iNKT cells. Whereas memory repertoires showed no such difference, abundant cord blood beta clonotypes carried fewer insertions.

cDNA carried unique molecular identifiers, and a universal primer site was added by template switching. TCRdb re-analysed the 5' RACE reads in MiXCR, keeping a single row per CDR3 protein. In the table there are just under 650,000 distinct CDR3 sequences, roughly 6.6% of which are singletons. This CDR3 region has 12 residues. Unmatched junction bases numbered 6, after V lost 6 bases and J lost 6 bases. The germline V gene has CDR1 DFQATT and CDR2 SNEGSKA (reference sequence). Every one of the donors was a healthy Caucasian. Another study also made use of these data, one on yellow fever vaccine responses in identical twins.

The sample comprised PBMCs. The chain employs TRBV20-1 and TRBJ2-3, with 7 bases that match TRBD1. The clonotype was recovered from a woman aged 18-29 years in good health. This chain's CDR3 is CSARQGVDTQYF. The DNA of the CDR3 is TGCAGTGCCAGACAGGGAGTGGATACGCAGTATTTT.